The 26 T cell receptor beta chains below all came from one sample that was sequenced in a study of shared clonotypes between healthy human individuals. The assay was immunoSEQ multiplex PCR, and TCRdb's table has in-frame clones only and misses some. The sample shows around 1 million clones, 60% to 85% of them seen only once. The sequencing input was memory CD4+ T cells sorted from blood. Subset given: CD45RA-negative fraction. These receptors were obtained from a man younger than 30 in good health.

This clone was counted a few times. The chain combines TRBV6-5 with TRBJ1-6; a weak D match, TRBD1 (6 bases). Germline V lookup: CDR1 MNHEY, CDR2 SVGAGI. The CDR3 consists of 15 residues. V was shortened by 6 bases and J by 5 bases, with 14 bases between the two germline ends. The CDR3 nucleotides read TGTGCCAGCAGGGACCCACGGGGGCATAATTCACCCCTCCACTTT. Amino acids: CASRDPRGHNSPLHF.

V is TRBV19 and J is TRBJ1-1; D is ambiguous. Germline lookup yields CDR1 LNHDA and CDR2 SQIVND (reference sequence). Trimming shortened V by 5 bases and J by 3 bases, and 7 bases separated the two germline ends. The CDR3 length is 12 residues. The CDR3 is CASSRGYTEAFF. CDR3 bases: TGTGCCAGTAGTCGGGGATACACTGAAGCTTTCTTT.

This clone occurred a few times. Additional DNA sequences in this sample encode the identical CDR3. The gene calls are TRBV5-1 and TRBJ2-7; the D is unclear. CDR3 size: 13 residues. V was cut by 1 base and J by 0 bases, with 5 bases left in between. Germline CDR1 and CDR2: SGHRS and YFSETQ. The CDR3 here is CASSLRSSYEQYF. CDR3 in DNA: TGCGCCAGCAGCTTGCGAAGCTCCTACGAGCAGTACTTC. Together with reference TRBV5-1 and TRBJ2-7, the CDR3 gives the full variable domain: KAGVTQTPRYLIKTRGQQVTLSCSPISGHRSVSWYQQTPGQGLQFLFEYFSETQRNKGNFPGRFSGRQFSNSRSEMNVSTLELGDSALYLCASSLRSSYEQYFGPGTRLTVT.

J is TRBJ1-2 and V is TRBV18, with TRBD1 matching over 8 bases. The germline gives CDR1 KGHSH, CDR2 LQKENI. The CDR3 runs to 14 residues. V lost 7 bases to trimming and J lost 2 bases; unmatched junction nucleotides: 6. The CDR3 nucleotides are TGTGCCAGCTTCACCGGACAGGGAAACTATGGCTACACCTTC. It translates to CASFTGQGNYGYTF.

J is TRBJ1-5 and V is TRBV7-2; D possibly corresponds to TRBD1 (6 bases). Trimming took off 6 bases at V and 7 bases at J, with 22 bases between the two ends. The CDR3 extends over 16 amino acids. Germline V gene sequence: CDR1 SGHTA, CDR2 FQGNSA. The CDR3 loop is CASRSTGRGWDQPQHF. CDR3 nucleotide sequence: TGTGCCAGCAGATCTACAGGGAGAGGGTGGGACCAGCCCCAGCATTTT.

The sample holds a few counts of this clone. The genes are TRBV5-4 and TRBJ1-1; tentatively, D is TRBD1 (5 bases). Germline CDR1 and CDR2: SGHNT and YYREEE (reference sequence). This CDR3 is built from 13 residues. V was pared by 4 bases and J by 3 bases, with 10 bases between. The CDR3 coding sequence is TGTGCCAGCAGCGGTCGGGACCACACTGAAGCTTTCTTT. Amino acid sequence: CASSGRDHTEAFF.

The gene calls are TRBV5-1 and TRBJ1-5, with D uncertain. CDR1 SGHRS and CDR2 YFSETQ come from the germline V gene. This CDR3 spans 14 amino acids. V was cut by 0 bases and J by 2 bases, with 6 bases left in between. In DNA, the CDR3 is TGCGCCAGCAGCTTGGAGTCGGGCAATCAGCCCCAGCATTTT. Its translation: CASSLESGNQPQHF.

V gene TRBV7-8 combines with J gene TRBJ2-4; D may correspond to TRBD1 or TRBD2 (5 bases each). Germline V gene lookup returns CDR1 SGHVS and CDR2 FQNEAQ. With 2 bases removed from V and 0 bases from J, the gap between germline ends came to 23 bases. The CDR3 loop spans 20 amino acids. The CDR3 region has the DNA TGTGCCAGCAGCTTAAAATCGCCTGGGGGAGCGGACCTAGCCAAAAACATTCAGTACTTC. Its translation is CASSLKSPGGADLAKNIQYF.

The CDR3 nucleotides are TGTGCCAGCAGCTTAGACGGACAGCTCTATAATTCACCCCTCCACTTT. It specifies CASSLDGQLYNSPLHF. V usage is TRBV7-8 and J usage is TRBJ1-6; perhaps TRBD1 as D (6 bases). Germline V gene data show CDR1 as SGHVS and CDR2 as FQNEAQ. Deletions cut 1 base from V and 3 bases from J, with 10 bases between. The CDR3 totals 16 residues.

This chain connects TRBV4-1 to TRBJ1-4; 10 bases are shared with TRBD1. Trimming took 3 bases from V and 4 from J; bases not matched to a gene: 2. Germline CDR1 and CDR2: MGHRA and YSYEKL. The CDR3 has 15 amino acids. The CDR3 protein is CASSQGQGNNEKLFF. For the CDR3, the DNA is TGCGCCAGCAGCCAGGGACAGGGGAATAATGAAAAACTGTTTTTT.

The gene calls are TRBV12-5 and TRBJ1-5; no definite D call. This CDR3 comprises 17 residues. Germline assignment: CDR1 LGHNT and CDR2 FRNRAP. V gave up 0 bases and J gave up 3 bases, with 15 bases separating them. The CDR3 protein is CASGLVLPGAVNQPQHF. The CDR3, as DNA: TGTGCTAGTGGTTTGGTACTTCCGGGAGCCGTCAATCAGCCCCAGCATTTT.

This chain links TRBV5-4 with TRBJ2-3; D is unresolved. CDR1 and CDR2 from the germline V gene are SGHNT and YYREEE (reference sequence). CDR3 length: 14 amino acids. V was clipped by 0 bases and J by 2 bases, with 7 bases between them. The CDR3 region is CASSLAGYTDTQYF. DNA of the CDR3: TGTGCCAGCAGCTTGGCCGGGTACACAGATACGCAGTATTTT.

This chain links TRBV2 with TRBJ2-1; 11 bases match TRBD1. V was pared by 6 bases and J by 8 bases, with 12 bases of the junction left unmatched. Germline CDR1 and CDR2: SNHLY and FYNNEI. This CDR3 is 16 amino acids long. CDR3 amino acids: CASRKDGTGGGHEQFF. The CDR3 bases are TGTGCCAGCAGGAAAGATGGGACAGGGGGTGGGCATGAGCAGTTCTTC.

The chain uses TRBV2 and TRBJ1-2, with TRBD1 matching over 9 bases. This CDR3 has 15 residues. V gave up 6 bases and J gave up 0 bases; unmatched junction bases: 5. Germline V gene data show CDR1 as SNHLY and CDR2 as FYNNEI. The CDR3 sequence: CASRGQGVANYGYTF. CDR3 in DNA: TGTGCCAGCAGGGGACAGGGCGTCGCTAACTATGGCTACACCTTC.

This sequence joins TRBV27 and TRBJ1-2; D ambiguous. Germline V gene sequence: CDR1 MNHEY, CDR2 SMNVEV (reference sequence). Deletions cut 3 bases from V and 10 bases from J, with 18 bases between. The CDR3 has 14 residues. The CDR3 region has the DNA TGTGCCAGCAGTTTGGCTTGGCAGGCTAACGACTACACCTTC. This gives the protein CASSLAWQANDYTF.

The genes are TRBV6-5 and TRBJ1-2; D call uncertain. Germline V gene lookup returns CDR1 MNHEY and CDR2 SVGAGI. Trimming removed 6 bases from V and 0 bases from J, with 11 bases in between. This CDR3 has 14 residues. CDR3 amino acids: CASSPLGPNYGYTF. CDR3 nucleotide sequence: TGTGCCAGCAGCCCTCTGGGCCCTAACTATGGCTACACCTTC.

The gene calls are TRBV25-1 and TRBJ1-2; the D gene is possibly TRBD1 (5 bases). The ends were cut back, 6 bases at V and 6 bases at J, with 11 bases in the middle. Germline V CDR1 and CDR2: MGHDK, SYGVNS. The CDR3 runs 12 residues. CDR3 sequence: CASRKGSNGYTF. The CDR3 DNA follows: TGTGCCAGCAGGAAGGGGTCTAATGGCTACACCTTC.

J is TRBJ2-5 and V is TRBV5-4; 8 nucleotides line up with TRBD2. The junction had 8 bases not matched to a gene; V was cut back by 2 bases and J by 5 bases. The CDR3 loop spans 15 amino acids. The germline V gene encodes CDR1 SGHNT and CDR2 YYREEE (reference sequence). This CDR3 is CASSLKSGSGETQYF. Here the CDR3 DNA reads TGTGCCAGCAGCTTAAAAAGCGGGAGTGGGGAGACCCAGTACTTC.

This clone has a handful of counts. V gene TRBV5-6 combines with J gene TRBJ2-1; no clear D gene. Trimming cost V 2 bases and J 4 bases, with 13 bases left between them. This CDR3 is built from 15 residues. The germline V gene encodes CDR1 SGHDT and CDR2 YYEEEE. The chain's CDR3 is CASSFRLLQYNEQFF. The CDR3 DNA reads as TGTGCCAGCAGCTTCCGACTCCTTCAGTACAATGAGCAGTTCTTC.

This CDR3 is CASSITAQGGYNEQFF. For the CDR3, the DNA is TGTGCCAGTAGTATAACGGCACAGGGTGGCTACAATGAGCAGTTCTTC. The rearrangement links TRBV19 to TRBJ2-1; D perhaps matches TRBD1 (6 bases). CDR1 and CDR2 (germline): LNHDA, SQIVND (reference sequence). The CDR3 is 16 amino acids. V dropped 2 bases and J dropped 3 bases, with 14 bases sitting between them.

This clone has a count of ten or more. The chain carries TRBV30 and TRBJ2-7; D possibly corresponds to TRBD1 (5 bases). CDR3 length: 13 amino acids. Trimming shortened V by 2 bases and J by 7 bases, and 15 bases separated the two germline ends. Germline V gene sequence: CDR1 GTSNPN, CDR2 SVGIG (reference sequence). Here the CDR3 reads CAWSQSGSGEQYF. The CDR3 DNA reads TGTGCCTGGAGTCAATCAGGGTCCGGGGAGCAGTACTTC. Using reference TRBV30 and TRBJ2-7 for the parts outside the CDR3, the full variable domain is SQTIHQWPATLVQPVGSPLSLECTVEGTSNPNLYWYRQAAGRGLQLLFYSVGIGQISSEVPQNLSASRPQDRQFILSSKKLLLSDSGFYLCAWSQSGSGEQYFGPGTRLTVT.

CDR3 region: CASSVRDSLGSPLHF. In DNA form, the CDR3 reads TGCGCCAGCAGCGTACGGGACAGCCTGGGTTCACCCCTCCACTTT. The V call is TRBV5-1, the J call TRBJ1-6; 7 positions agree with TRBD1. The J segment lost 9 bases and the V segment lost 4 bases, leaving 10 bases of the junction unmatched. Per the germline V gene, CDR1 is SGHRS and CDR2 is YFSETQ. CDR3 size: 15 residues. Using reference TRBV5-1 and TRBJ1-6 for the parts outside the CDR3, the full variable domain is KAGVTQTPRYLIKTRGQQVTLSCSPISGHRSVSWYQQTPGQGLQFLFEYFSETQRNKGNFPGRFSGRQFSNSRSEMNVSTLELGDSALYLCASSVRDSLGSPLHFGNGTRLTVT.

The rearrangement joins TRBV5-6 to TRBJ2-3; possible D gene TRBD1, 5 bases. This CDR3 region has 15 residues. V was cut by 0 bases and J by 5 bases, with 13 bases left in between. Per the germline V gene, CDR1 is SGHDT and CDR2 is YYEEEE. The CDR3 coding sequence is TGTGCCAGCAGCTTGGGGTGGGGCAGGCAAGATACGCAGTATTTT. Protein product: CASSLGWGRQDTQYF. Complete variable domain (other parts from reference TRBV5-6 and TRBJ2-3): DAGVTQSPTHLIKTRGQQVTLRCSPKSGHDTVSWYQQALGQGPQFIFQYYEEEERQRGNFPDRFSGHQFPNYSSELNVNALLLGDSALYLCASSLGWGRQDTQYFGPGTRLTVL.

The chain joins TRBV30 to TRBJ1-2, with 7 bases identical to TRBD1. CDR1 and CDR2 from the germline V gene are GTSNPN and SVGIG (reference sequence). V dropped 1 base and J dropped 2; count of bases not matched to a gene: 7. The CDR3 is made up of 15 amino acids. CDR3 in amino acids: CAWSATGTANYGYTF. In nucleotides, the CDR3 is TGTGCCTGGAGTGCTACCGGGACAGCAAACTATGGCTACACCTTC.

The chain couples TRBV4-3 to TRBJ2-2; no definite D call. The CDR3 is made up of 18 amino acids. Trimming cost V 0 bases and J 2 bases, with 16 bases left between them. The V gene's germline CDR1 is LGHNA and CDR2 YSLEER. The CDR3 nucleotides are TGCGCCAGCAGCCAAGACTCGACTGCCAATCGCAACACCGGGGAGCTGTTTTTT. This gives the protein CASSQDSTANRNTGELFF.

This clone has more than one count but fewer than ten. The same CDR3 also results from other DNA sequences found in this sample. The V and J genes are TRBV6-5 and TRBJ1-2; 8 bases map to TRBD1. This CDR3 comprises 12 residues. The V segment lost 7 bases and the J segment 5 bases; nucleotides outside the gene matches: 3. The germline gives CDR1 MNHEY, CDR2 SVGAGI. CDR3 amino acids: CASKTGDYGYTF. Here the CDR3 DNA reads TGTGCCAGCAAGACAGGGGATTATGGCTACACCTTC.